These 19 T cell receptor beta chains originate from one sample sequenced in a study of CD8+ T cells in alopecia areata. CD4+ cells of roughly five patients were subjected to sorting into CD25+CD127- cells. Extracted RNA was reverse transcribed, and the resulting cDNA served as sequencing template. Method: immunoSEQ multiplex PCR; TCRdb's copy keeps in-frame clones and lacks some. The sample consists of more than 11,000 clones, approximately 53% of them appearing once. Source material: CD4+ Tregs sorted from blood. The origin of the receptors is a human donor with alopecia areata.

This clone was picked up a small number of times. CDR3 DNA sequence: TGTGCCACCATTTTCGGGGCAGGGGGAGAAAAACTGTTTTTT. Protein product: CATIFGAGGEKLFF. The chain joins TRBV6-6 to TRBJ1-4, with 7 bases lining up with TRBD1. The CDR3 loop spans 14 amino acids. From germline, CDR1 is MNHNY and CDR2 SVGAGI (reference sequence). V shed 10 bases and J 8 bases; nucleotides not matched to a gene: 13.

CDR3 nucleotides: TGCGCCAGCAGCTTGAAGGGTTGGGGTGGCGGCTACACCTTC. As protein: CASSLKGWGGGYTF. The V gene is TRBV5-1, the J gene TRBJ1-2; D gene ambiguous. This CDR3 is 14 amino acids long. Germline V gives CDR1 SGHRS, CDR2 YFSETQ. V gave up 1 base and J gave up 8 bases, with 15 bases separating them.

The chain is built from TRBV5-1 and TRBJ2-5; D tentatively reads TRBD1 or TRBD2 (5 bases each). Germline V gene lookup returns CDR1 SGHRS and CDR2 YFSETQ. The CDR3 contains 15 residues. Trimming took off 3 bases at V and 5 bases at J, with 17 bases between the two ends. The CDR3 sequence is CASSSGQGAEETQYF. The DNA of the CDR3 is TGCGCCAGCAGCTCGGGGCAGGGTGCGGAGGAGACCCAGTACTTC.

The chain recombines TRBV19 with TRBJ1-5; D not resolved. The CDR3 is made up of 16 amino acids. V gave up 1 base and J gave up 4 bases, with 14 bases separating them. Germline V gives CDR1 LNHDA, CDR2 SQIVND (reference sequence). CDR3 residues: CASSIVAGLRNQPQHF. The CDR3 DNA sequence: TGTGCCAGTAGTATAGTTGCAGGTTTAAGGAATCAGCCCCAGCATTTT. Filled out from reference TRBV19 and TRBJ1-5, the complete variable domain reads DGGITQSPKYLFRKEGQNVTLSCEQNLNHDAMYWYRQDPGQGLRLIYYSQIVNDFQKGDIAEGYSVSREKKESFPLTVTSAQKNPTAFYLCASSIVAGLRNQPQHFGDGTRLSIL.

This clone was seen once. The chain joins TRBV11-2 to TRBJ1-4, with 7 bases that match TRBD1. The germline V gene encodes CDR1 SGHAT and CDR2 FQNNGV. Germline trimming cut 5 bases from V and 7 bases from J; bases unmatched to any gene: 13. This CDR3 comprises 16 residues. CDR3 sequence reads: CASSPKGTDATEKLFF. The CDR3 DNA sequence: TGTGCCAGCAGCCCCAAGGGGACAGACGCTACTGAAAAACTGTTTTTT.

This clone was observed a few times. The CDR3 region is CASSGGPFTQYF. The CDR3 DNA reads TGTGCCAGCAGCGGGGGGCCCTTTACGCAGTATTTT. The chain combines TRBV25-1 with TRBJ2-3, with D possibly TRBD2 on 7 matching bases. CDR1 and CDR2 (germline): MGHDK, SYGVNS. This CDR3 contains 12 residues. V dropped 6 bases and J dropped 8 bases, with 12 bases sitting between them. The variable domain in full, with the rest retrieved from reference TRBV25-1 and TRBJ2-3, is EADIYQTPRYLVIGTGKKITLECSQTMGHDKMYWYQQDPGMELHLIHYSYGVNSTEKGDLSSESTVSRIRTEHFPLTLESARPSHTSQYLCASSGGPFTQYFGPGTRLTVL.

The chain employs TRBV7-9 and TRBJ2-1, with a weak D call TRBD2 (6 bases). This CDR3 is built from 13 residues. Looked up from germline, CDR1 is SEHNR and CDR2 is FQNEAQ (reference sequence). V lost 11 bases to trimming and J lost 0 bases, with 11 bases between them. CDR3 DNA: TGTGCCGGCACTAGCACCTCCTACAATGAGCAGTTCTTC. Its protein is CAGTSTSYNEQFF. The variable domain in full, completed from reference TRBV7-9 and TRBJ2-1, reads DTGVSQNPRHKITKRGQNVTFRCDPISEHNRLYWYRQTLGQGPEFLTYFQNEAQLEKSRLLSDRFSAERPKGSFSTLEIQRTEQGDSAMYLCAGTSTSYNEQFFGPGTRLTVL.

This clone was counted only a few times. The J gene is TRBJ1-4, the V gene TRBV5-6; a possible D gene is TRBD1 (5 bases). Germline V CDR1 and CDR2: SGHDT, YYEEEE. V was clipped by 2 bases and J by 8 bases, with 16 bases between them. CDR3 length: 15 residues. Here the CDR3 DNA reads TGTGCCAGCAGCTTACGGGGCACCTTTCGGGAAAAACTGTTTTTT. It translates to CASSLRGTFREKLFF.

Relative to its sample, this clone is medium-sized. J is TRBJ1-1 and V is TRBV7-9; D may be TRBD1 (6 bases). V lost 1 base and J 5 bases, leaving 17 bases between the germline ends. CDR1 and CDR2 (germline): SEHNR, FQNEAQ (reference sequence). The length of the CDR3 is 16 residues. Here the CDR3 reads CASSLDLPGAMTEAFF. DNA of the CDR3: TGTGCCAGCAGCTTAGATCTACCGGGGGCCATGACTGAAGCTTTCTTT.

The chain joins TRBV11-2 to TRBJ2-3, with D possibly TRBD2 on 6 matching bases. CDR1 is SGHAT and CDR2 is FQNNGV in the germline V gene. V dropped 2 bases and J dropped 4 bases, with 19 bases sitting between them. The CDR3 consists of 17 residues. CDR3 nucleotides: TGTGCCAGCAGCTTATCCCGTGCGGGATCTTTGTCAGATACGCAGTATTTT. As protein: CASSLSRAGSLSDTQYF.

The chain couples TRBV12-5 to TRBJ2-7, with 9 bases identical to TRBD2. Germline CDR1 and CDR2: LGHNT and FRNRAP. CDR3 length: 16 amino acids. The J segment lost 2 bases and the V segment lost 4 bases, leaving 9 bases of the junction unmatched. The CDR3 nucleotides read TGTGCTAGTGGTTCCAATAGCGGGAGACAGGCCTACGAGCAGTACTTC. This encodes CASGSNSGRQAYEQYF.

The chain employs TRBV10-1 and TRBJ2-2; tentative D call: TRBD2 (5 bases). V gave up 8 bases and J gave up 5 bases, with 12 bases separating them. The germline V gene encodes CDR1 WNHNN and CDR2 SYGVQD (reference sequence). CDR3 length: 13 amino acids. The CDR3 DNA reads TGCGCCAGCGCAGACTCGGGAACCGGGGAGCTGTTTTTT. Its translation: CASADSGTGELFF.

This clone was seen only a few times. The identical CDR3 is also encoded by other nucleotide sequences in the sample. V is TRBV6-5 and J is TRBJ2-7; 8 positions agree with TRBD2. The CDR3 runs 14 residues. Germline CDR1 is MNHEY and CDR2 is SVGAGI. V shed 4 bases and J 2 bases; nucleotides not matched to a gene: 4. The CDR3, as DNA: TGTGCCAGCAGTTCACTAGCGGCAACCTACGAGCAGTACTTC. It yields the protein CASSSLAATYEQYF.

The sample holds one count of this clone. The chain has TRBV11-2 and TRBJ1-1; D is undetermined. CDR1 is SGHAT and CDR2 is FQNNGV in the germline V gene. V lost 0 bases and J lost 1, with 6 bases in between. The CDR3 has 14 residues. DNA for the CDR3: TGTGCCAGCAGCTTAGACTGGACGAACACTGAAGCTTTCTTT. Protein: CASSLDWTNTEAFF.

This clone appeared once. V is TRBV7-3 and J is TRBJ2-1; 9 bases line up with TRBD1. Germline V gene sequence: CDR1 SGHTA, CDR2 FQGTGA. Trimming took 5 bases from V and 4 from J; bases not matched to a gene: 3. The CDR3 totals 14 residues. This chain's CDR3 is CASSVDRGYNEQFF. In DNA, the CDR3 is TGTGCCAGCAGCGTGGACAGGGGTTACAATGAGCAGTTCTTC.

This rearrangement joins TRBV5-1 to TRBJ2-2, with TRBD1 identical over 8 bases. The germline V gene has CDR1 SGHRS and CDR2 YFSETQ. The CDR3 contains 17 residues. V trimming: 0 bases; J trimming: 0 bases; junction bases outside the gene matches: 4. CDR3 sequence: CASSLATGGANTGELFF. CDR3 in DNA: TGCGCCAGCAGCTTGGCCACAGGGGGAGCGAACACCGGGGAGCTGTTTTTT.

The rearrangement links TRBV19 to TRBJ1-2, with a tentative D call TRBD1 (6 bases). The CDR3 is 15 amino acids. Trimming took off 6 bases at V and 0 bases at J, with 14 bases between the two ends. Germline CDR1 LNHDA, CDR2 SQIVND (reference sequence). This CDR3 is CASSLVQGPNYGYTF. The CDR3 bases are TGTGCCAGTAGCCTTGTGCAGGGGCCTAACTATGGCTACACCTTC.

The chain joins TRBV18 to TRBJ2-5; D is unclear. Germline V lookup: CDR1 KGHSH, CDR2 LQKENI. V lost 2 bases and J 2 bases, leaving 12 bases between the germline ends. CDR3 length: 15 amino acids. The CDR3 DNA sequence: TGTGCCAGCTCACCAAACCCCGTAGGGCAAGAGACCCAGTACTTC. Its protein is CASSPNPVGQETQYF.

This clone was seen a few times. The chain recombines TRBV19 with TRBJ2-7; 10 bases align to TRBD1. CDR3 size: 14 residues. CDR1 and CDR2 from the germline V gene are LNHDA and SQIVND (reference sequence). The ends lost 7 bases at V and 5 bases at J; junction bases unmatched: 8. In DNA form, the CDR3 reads TGTGCCAGTAACCCGGGACAGGGGCCCAACGAGCAGTACTTC. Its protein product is CASNPGQGPNEQYF.